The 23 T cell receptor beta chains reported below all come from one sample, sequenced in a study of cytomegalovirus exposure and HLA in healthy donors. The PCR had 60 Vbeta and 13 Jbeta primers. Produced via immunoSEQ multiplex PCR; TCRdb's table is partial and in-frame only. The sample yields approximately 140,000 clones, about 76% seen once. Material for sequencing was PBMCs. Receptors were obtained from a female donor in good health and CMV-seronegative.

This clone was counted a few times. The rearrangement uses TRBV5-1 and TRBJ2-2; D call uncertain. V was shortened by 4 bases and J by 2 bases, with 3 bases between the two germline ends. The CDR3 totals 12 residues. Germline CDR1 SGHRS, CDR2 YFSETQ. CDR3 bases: TGCGCCAGCAGCCCAAACACCGGGGAGCTGTTTTTT. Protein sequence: CASSPNTGELFF.

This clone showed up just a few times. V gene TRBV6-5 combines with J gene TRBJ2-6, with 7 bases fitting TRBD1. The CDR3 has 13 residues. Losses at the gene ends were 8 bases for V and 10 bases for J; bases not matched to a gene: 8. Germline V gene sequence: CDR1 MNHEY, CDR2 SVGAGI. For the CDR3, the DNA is TGTGCCAGCCGACGTTCACAGGGGAACGTCCTGACTTTC. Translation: CASRRSQGNVLTF.

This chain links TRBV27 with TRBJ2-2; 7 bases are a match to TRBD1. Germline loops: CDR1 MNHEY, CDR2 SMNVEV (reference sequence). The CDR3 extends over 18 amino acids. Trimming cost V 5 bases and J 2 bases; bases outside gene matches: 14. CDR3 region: CASSRILQGSKNTGELFF. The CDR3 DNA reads TGTGCCAGCAGTCGGATATTACAGGGGAGTAAAAACACCGGGGAGCTGTTTTTT.

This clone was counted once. The CDR3 sequence: CASSSGQGRYF. In DNA, the CDR3 is TGTGCCAGCAGCTCCGGACAGGGGCGGTACTTC. The gene calls are TRBV7-8 and TRBJ2-7, with 9 bases fitting TRBD1. V trimming: 4 bases; J trimming: 12 bases; junction bases outside the gene matches: 4. The CDR3 is 11 amino acids. Germline values: CDR1 SGHVS, CDR2 FQNEAQ.

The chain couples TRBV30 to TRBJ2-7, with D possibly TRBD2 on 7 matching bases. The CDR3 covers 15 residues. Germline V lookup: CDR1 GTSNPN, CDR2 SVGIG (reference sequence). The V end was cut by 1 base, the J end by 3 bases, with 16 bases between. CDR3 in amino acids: CAWSAPRGGGYEQYF. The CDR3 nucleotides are TGTGCCTGGAGTGCCCCTAGGGGGGGAGGCTACGAGCAGTACTTC.

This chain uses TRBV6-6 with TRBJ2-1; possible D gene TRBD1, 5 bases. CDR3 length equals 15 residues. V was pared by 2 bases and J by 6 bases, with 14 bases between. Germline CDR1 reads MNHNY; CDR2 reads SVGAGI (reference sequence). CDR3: CASSYDRVGVNEQFF. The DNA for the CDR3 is TGTGCCAGCAGTTACGATAGGGTAGGGGTCAATGAGCAGTTCTTC.

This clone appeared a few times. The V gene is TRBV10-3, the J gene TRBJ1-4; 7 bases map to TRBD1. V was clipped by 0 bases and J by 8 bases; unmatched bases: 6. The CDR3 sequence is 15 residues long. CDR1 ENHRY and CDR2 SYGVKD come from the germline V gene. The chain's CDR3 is CAISESSTGREKLFF. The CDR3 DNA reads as TGTGCCATCAGTGAGTCCTCGACAGGGCGGGAAAAACTGTTTTTT.

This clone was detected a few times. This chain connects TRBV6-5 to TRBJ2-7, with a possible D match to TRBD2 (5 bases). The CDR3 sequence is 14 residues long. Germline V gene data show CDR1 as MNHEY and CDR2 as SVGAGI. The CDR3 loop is CGTPQRSSSYEQYF. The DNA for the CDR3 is TGTGGGACTCCTCAGCGGAGCAGCTCCTACGAGCAGTACTTC.

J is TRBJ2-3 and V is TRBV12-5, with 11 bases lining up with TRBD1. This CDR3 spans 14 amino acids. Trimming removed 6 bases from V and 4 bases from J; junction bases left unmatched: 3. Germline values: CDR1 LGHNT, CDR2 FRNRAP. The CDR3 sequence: CASGKGQGADTQYF. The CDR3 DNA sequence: TGTGCTAGTGGCAAGGGACAGGGGGCAGATACGCAGTATTTT.

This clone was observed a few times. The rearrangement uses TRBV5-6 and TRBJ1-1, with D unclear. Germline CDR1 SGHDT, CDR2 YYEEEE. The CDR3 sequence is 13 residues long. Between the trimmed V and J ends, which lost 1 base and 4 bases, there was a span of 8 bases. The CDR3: CASSLTSRTEAFF. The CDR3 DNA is TGTGCCAGCAGCTTGACGAGTCGCACTGAAGCTTTCTTT.

The CDR3 loop reads CASIRGSREQYF. The CDR3 DNA reads as TGTGCCAGCATAAGGGGTTCGCGCGAGCAGTACTTC. The rearrangement links TRBV2 to TRBJ2-7; a possible D gene is TRBD1 (5 bases). V was clipped by 7 bases and J by 6 bases, with 13 bases between them. CDR1 and CDR2 from the germline V gene are SNHLY and FYNNEI. This CDR3 has 12 amino acids.

The DNA of the CDR3 is TGCGCCAGCAGCTTGGCCGACGGGAGGGCCCCAGATACGCAGTATTTT. Translation gives CASSLADGRAPDTQYF. The V and J genes are TRBV5-1 and TRBJ2-3; 8 bases are shared with TRBD2. The ends lost 0 bases at V and 4 bases at J; junction bases unmatched: 7. This CDR3 spans 16 amino acids. Germline CDR1 is SGHRS and CDR2 is YFSETQ.

CDR3 DNA sequence: TGCAGCGTTGATAGCGGGACATCGAATCAAAAACTGTTTTTT. This translates into CSVDSGTSNQKLFF. The chain combines TRBV29-1 with TRBJ1-4; weak D call: TRBD1 (6 bases). The CDR3 runs to 14 residues. Trimming left V 3 bases short and J 9 bases short, with 17 bases between. In germline, CDR1 is SQVTM, CDR2 ANQGSEA.

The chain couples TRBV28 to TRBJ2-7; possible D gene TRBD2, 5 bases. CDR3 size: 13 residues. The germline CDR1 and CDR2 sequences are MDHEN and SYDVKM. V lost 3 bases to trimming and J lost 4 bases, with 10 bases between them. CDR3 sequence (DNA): TGTGCCAGCAGTTTGGGGAGCCTGTACGAGCAGTACTTC. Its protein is CASSLGSLYEQYF.

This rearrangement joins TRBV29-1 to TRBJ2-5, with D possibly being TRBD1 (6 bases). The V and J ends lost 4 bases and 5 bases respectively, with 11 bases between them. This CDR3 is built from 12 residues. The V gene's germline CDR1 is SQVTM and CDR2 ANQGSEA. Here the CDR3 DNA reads TGCAGCGTTGCTGGGGGCTTTGAGACCCAGTACTTC. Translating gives CSVAGGFETQYF.

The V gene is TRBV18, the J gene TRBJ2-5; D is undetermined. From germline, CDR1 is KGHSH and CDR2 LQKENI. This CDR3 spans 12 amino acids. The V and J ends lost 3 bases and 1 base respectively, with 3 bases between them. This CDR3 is CASSPSQETQYF. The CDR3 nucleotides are TGTGCCAGCTCACCCTCCCAAGAGACCCAGTACTTC.

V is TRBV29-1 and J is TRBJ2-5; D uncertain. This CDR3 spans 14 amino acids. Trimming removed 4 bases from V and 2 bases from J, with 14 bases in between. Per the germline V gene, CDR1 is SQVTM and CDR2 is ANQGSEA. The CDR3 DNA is TGCAGCGTTGGATCGGGTAGCCTACAAGAGACCCAGTACTTC. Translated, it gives CSVGSGSLQETQYF.

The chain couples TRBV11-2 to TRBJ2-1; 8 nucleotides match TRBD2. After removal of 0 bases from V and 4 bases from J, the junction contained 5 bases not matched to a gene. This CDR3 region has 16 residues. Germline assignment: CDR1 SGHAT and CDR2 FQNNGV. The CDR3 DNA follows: TGTGCCAGCAGCTTAGAAGGGCGGGGGGAGTACAATGAGCAGTTCTTC. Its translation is CASSLEGRGEYNEQFF.

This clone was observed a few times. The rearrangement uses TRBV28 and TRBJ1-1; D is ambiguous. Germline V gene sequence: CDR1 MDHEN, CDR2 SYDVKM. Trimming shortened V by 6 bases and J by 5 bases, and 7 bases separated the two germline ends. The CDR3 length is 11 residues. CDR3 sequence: CASSQSTEAFF. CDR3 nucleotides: TGTGCCAGCAGCCAGTCGACTGAAGCTTTCTTT. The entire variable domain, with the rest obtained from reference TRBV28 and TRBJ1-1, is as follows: DVKVTQSSRYLVKRTGEKVFLECVQDMDHENMFWYRQDPGLGLRLIYFSYDVKMKEKGDIPEGYSVSREKKERFSLILESASTNQTSMYLCASSQSTEAFFGQGTRLTVV.

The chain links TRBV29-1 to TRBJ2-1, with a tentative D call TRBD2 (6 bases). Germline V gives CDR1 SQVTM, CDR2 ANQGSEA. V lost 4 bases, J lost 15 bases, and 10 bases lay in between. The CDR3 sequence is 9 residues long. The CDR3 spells CSVGQGGFF. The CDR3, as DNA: TGCAGCGTTGGGCAGGGAGGGTTCTTC.

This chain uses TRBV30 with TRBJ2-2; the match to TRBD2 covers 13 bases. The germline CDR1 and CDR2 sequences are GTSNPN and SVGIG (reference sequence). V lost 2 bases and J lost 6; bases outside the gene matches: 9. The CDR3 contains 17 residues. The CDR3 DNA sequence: TGTGCCTGGAGTCCTAAGGCTACTAGCGGGAGGGCCGGGGAGCTGTTTTTT. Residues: CAWSPKATSGRAGELFF.

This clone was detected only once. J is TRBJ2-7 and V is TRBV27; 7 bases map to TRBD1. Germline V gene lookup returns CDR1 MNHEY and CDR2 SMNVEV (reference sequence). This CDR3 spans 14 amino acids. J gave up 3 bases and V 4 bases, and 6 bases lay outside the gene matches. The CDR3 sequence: CASSSTGVLYEQYF. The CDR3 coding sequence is TGTGCCAGCAGTTCCACAGGGGTCCTCTACGAGCAGTACTTC.

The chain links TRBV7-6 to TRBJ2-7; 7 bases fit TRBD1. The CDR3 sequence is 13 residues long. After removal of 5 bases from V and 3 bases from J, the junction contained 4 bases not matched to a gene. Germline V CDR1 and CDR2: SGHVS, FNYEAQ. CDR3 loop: CASSRGQNYEQYF. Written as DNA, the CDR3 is TGTGCCAGCAGCCGGGGACAGAACTACGAGCAGTACTTC.